Below are 32 T cell receptor beta chains sequenced from a single sample in a study of PD-L1 blockade in urothelial cancer. The time point was: pretreatment peripheral blood. The repertoire was sequenced with immunoSEQ multiplex PCR; TCRdb's copy has only in-frame clones and lacks some. The table shows approximately 71,000 clones, with roughly 84% occurring only once. The sample here was PBMCs, taken around atezolizumab (anti-PD-L1) treatment. The receptors come from a woman in her 70s with urothelial cancer.

V gene TRBV4-3 combines with J gene TRBJ1-6; D uncertain. V shed 5 bases and J shed 10 bases, with 18 bases lying between them. The CDR3 runs to 15 residues. CDR1 is LGHNA, CDR2 YSLEER, per germline. CDR3 residues: CASSEAALRVSPLHF. In DNA form, the CDR3 reads TGCGCCAGCAGCGAGGCCGCCTTGAGGGTGTCACCCCTCCACTTT.

The genes are TRBV18 and TRBJ2-2; tentative D call: TRBD1 (6 bases). The CDR3 length is 15 residues. CDR1 is KGHSH and CDR2 is LQKENI in the germline V gene. Trimming pared 4 bases from V and 3 bases from J, leaving 12 bases between. CDR3 sequence: CASSQMDSYTGELFF. The CDR3 DNA follows: TGTGCCAGCTCACAAATGGACAGCTACACCGGGGAGCTGTTTTTT.

The J gene is TRBJ1-6, the V gene TRBV13; 7 bases match TRBD1. This CDR3 region has 17 residues. Trimming cost V 7 bases and J 7 bases; bases outside gene matches: 16. Looked up from germline, CDR1 is PRHDT and CDR2 is FYEKMQ (reference sequence). The CDR3 loop reads CASTVTLGAGGNSPLHF. CDR3 coding DNA: TGTGCCAGCACCGTGACTCTGGGTGCAGGGGGAAATTCACCCCTCCACTTT.

V gene TRBV10-3 combines with J gene TRBJ1-2; D gene unclear. Trimming removed 2 bases from V and 0 bases from J, with 13 bases in between. CDR1 is ENHRY and CDR2 is SYGVKD in the germline V gene. The CDR3 sequence is 16 residues long. CDR3 nucleotides: TGTGCCATCAGTGAGGGCACCAGAACGTCTAACTATGGCTACACCTTC. Protein: CAISEGTRTSNYGYTF.

The V gene is TRBV5-1, the J gene TRBJ1-1, with TRBD1 identical over 10 bases. The V and J ends lost 2 bases and 5 bases, in that order; junction bases with no gene match: 6. The germline gives CDR1 SGHRS, CDR2 YFSETQ. The length of the CDR3 is 15 residues. CDR3 bases: TGCGCCAGCAGCTTAGGACAGGGGGTTTGGACTGAAGCTTTCTTT. It codes for CASSLGQGVWTEAFF.

The table lists this clone with a few counts. V is TRBV7-9 and J is TRBJ2-1; possible D gene TRBD1, 8 bases. This CDR3 has 16 amino acids. V shed 7 bases and J shed 4 bases, with 20 bases lying between them. The germline V gene has CDR1 SEHNR and CDR2 FQNEAQ (reference sequence). The CDR3 is CASTPSGQGLYNEQFF. The CDR3 coding sequence is TGTGCCAGCACCCCTAGCGGACAGGGCCTATACAATGAGCAGTTCTTC. The full variable domain, with the rest looked up from reference TRBV7-9 and TRBJ2-1, is DTGVSQNPRHKITKRGQNVTFRCDPISEHNRLYWYRQTLGQGPEFLTYFQNEAQLEKSRLLSDRFSAERPKGSFSTLEIQRTEQGDSAMYLCASTPSGQGLYNEQFFGPGTRLTVL.

In this sample, this clone turned up once. This chain links TRBV19 with TRBJ2-5, with 13 positions matching TRBD2. Germline trimming cut 1 base from V and 7 bases from J; bases unmatched to any gene: 6. The CDR3 runs 16 residues. The V gene's germline CDR1 is LNHDA and CDR2 SQIVND (reference sequence). CDR3 sequence reads: CASSIGLAGGSGTQYF. The CDR3 region has the DNA TGTGCCAGTAGTATAGGACTAGCGGGAGGATCGGGGACCCAGTACTTC.

The rearrangement links TRBV7-9 to TRBJ1-6; TRBD1 matches at 7 bases. V gave up 6 bases and J gave up 6 bases; unmatched junction bases: 8. This CDR3 comprises 15 residues. Germline loops: CDR1 SEHNR, CDR2 FQNEAQ (reference sequence). Here the CDR3 reads CASRSPGQPNSPLHF. In nucleotides, the CDR3 is TGTGCCAGCAGATCCCCGGGACAGCCTAATTCACCCCTCCACTTT.

The J gene is TRBJ1-5, the V gene TRBV19; maybe TRBD1 (5 bases). This CDR3 contains 13 residues. The V end was cut by 6 bases, the J end by 3 bases, with 9 bases between. Germline CDR1 LNHDA, CDR2 SQIVND (reference sequence). This CDR3 is CASRLDTNQPQHF. The CDR3 DNA is TGTGCCAGTAGGCTGGACACCAATCAGCCCCAGCATTTT.

This chain connects TRBV13 to TRBJ2-3, with TRBD2 matching over 11 bases. After removal of 3 bases from V and 6 bases from J, the junction contained 5 bases not matched to a gene. This CDR3 is 15 amino acids long. Germline values: CDR1 PRHDT, CDR2 FYEKMQ (reference sequence). In nucleotides, the CDR3 is TGTGCCAGCAGCTTCCCGACTAGCGGGGAGGATACGCAGTATTTT. Translating it yields CASSFPTSGEDTQYF.

CDR3 sequence: CASSLGQGGETQYF. The CDR3 DNA follows: TGTGCCAGCAGCTTAGGACAGGGGGGAGAGACCCAGTACTTC. V gene TRBV6-5 combines with J gene TRBJ2-5, with 10 bases that match TRBD1. This CDR3 region has 14 residues. Germline CDR1 reads MNHEY; CDR2 reads SVGAGI. J gave up 4 bases and V 6 bases, and 5 bases lay outside the gene matches.

The V call is TRBV4-1, the J call TRBJ2-3, with D possibly TRBD1 on 6 matching bases. The CDR3 is 16 amino acids. Trimming shortened V by 0 bases and J by 4 bases, and 14 bases separated the two germline ends. The germline V gene encodes CDR1 MGHRA and CDR2 YSYEKL. As DNA, the CDR3 is TGCGCCAGCAGCCAAGATTGGGCACAGGGTCCAGATACGCAGTATTTT. Its protein product is CASSQDWAQGPDTQYF.

J is TRBJ2-2 and V is TRBV10-2, with D maybe TRBD1 (5 bases). The germline CDR1 and CDR2 sequences are WSHSY and SAAADI. Deletions cut 6 bases from V and 7 bases from J, with 9 bases between. The CDR3 extends over 12 amino acids. CDR3 nucleotide sequence: TGCGCCAGCAGAGCAAGGGGCGGGGAGCTGTTTTTT. It encodes CASRARGGELFF.

In DNA, the CDR3 is TGTGCCAGCAGTCGGGGGGACAGGGGGCCTGTTGAAGCTTTCTTT. Translation: CASSRGDRGPVEAFF. The gene calls are TRBV27 and TRBJ1-1; TRBD1 agrees at 12 bases. CDR1 MNHEY and CDR2 SMNVEV come from the germline V gene (reference sequence). This CDR3 has 15 amino acids. Germline trimming cut 5 bases from V and 7 bases from J; bases unmatched to any gene: 8.

The rearrangement links TRBV7-9 to TRBJ1-1; 11 bases fit TRBD1. Germline CDR1 SEHNR, CDR2 FQNEAQ (reference sequence). Losses at the gene ends were 1 base for V and 1 base for J; bases not matched to a gene: 5. CDR3 length equals 17 residues. The CDR3 is CASSLDGTGGGNTEAFF. CDR3 nucleotide sequence: TGTGCCAGCAGCTTAGACGGGACAGGGGGAGGGAACACTGAAGCTTTCTTT.

The CDR3 DNA reads as TGCGCCAGCAGTCAATCGATTGGAGGGGATATGAACACTGAAGCTTTCTTT. Protein: CASSQSIGGDMNTEAFF. V and J are TRBV23-1 and TRBJ1-1; D is possibly TRBD1 (5 bases). TRBV23-1 is an ORF; its function is uncertain. Trimming pared 0 bases from V and 0 bases from J, leaving 14 bases between. There are 17 residues in the CDR3.

V usage is TRBV2 and J usage is TRBJ2-7; D ambiguous. V was clipped by 7 bases and J by 0 bases, with 10 bases between them. In germline, CDR1 is SNHLY, CDR2 FYNNEI. The CDR3 extends over 13 amino acids. This CDR3 is CASKLEASYEQYF. The CDR3 DNA is TGTGCCAGCAAATTAGAGGCCTCCTACGAGCAGTACTTC.

The chain recombines TRBV5-5 with TRBJ2-2, with a tentative D call TRBD2 (6 bases). V dropped 0 bases and J dropped 1 base, with 10 bases sitting between them. Germline-derived CDR1 and CDR2 are SGHKS and YYEKEE (reference sequence). The CDR3 is 16 amino acids. For the CDR3, the DNA is TGTGCCAGCAGCTTGGGTGGGGGGAAGAACACCGGGGAGCTGTTTTTT. Its protein product is CASSLGGGKNTGELFF.

The J gene is TRBJ1-5, the V gene TRBV30; 7 nucleotides align to TRBD1. CDR3 length: 17 amino acids. Looked up from germline, CDR1 is GTSNPN and CDR2 is SVGIG (reference sequence). V lost 1 base to trimming and J lost 4 bases; unmatched junction nucleotides: 13. In DNA form, the CDR3 reads TGTGCCTGGAGTGCCAAGGGGGACAGCATGAAAAATCAGCCCCAGCATTTT. Encoded protein: CAWSAKGDSMKNQPQHF.

This sequence joins TRBV27 and TRBJ1-5; 8 bases are a match to TRBD1. Unmatched junction bases numbered 12, after V lost 6 bases and J lost 2 bases. The CDR3 runs to 17 residues. From germline, CDR1 is MNHEY and CDR2 SMNVEV (reference sequence). CDR3 bases: TGTGCCAGCAGGCCAAGTCCCGGGACAGGTGGCAATCAGCCCCAGCATTTT. Its translation: CASRPSPGTGGNQPQHF.

This clone appeared a single time. The gene calls are TRBV7-6 and TRBJ1-4; 8 bases align to TRBD1. Germline V gives CDR1 SGHVS, CDR2 FNYEAQ. V lost 5 bases and J lost 3; bases outside the gene matches: 5. The CDR3 sequence is 15 residues long. The CDR3 reads CASSRTGPANEKLFF. CDR3 nucleotide sequence: TGTGCCAGCAGCCGGACAGGGCCAGCTAATGAAAAACTGTTTTTT.

The chain combines TRBV5-1 with TRBJ1-2, with 9 bases lining up with TRBD1. The CDR3 has 16 residues. J gave up 7 bases and V 0 bases, and 10 bases lay outside the gene matches. Germline V lookup: CDR1 SGHRS, CDR2 YFSETQ. CDR3 loop: CASSLDYTGGLVGYTF. The CDR3 DNA reads TGCGCCAGCAGCTTGGACTATACAGGGGGCTTGGTTGGCTACACCTTC.

This clone showed up just once. V usage is TRBV2 and J usage is TRBJ2-5; 10 nucleotides match TRBD1. J gave up 5 bases and V 3 bases, and 6 bases lay outside the gene matches. This CDR3 contains 15 residues. Looked up from germline, CDR1 is SNHLY and CDR2 is FYNNEI. The CDR3 loop is CASSDSRDRGETQYF. The CDR3 nucleotides read TGTGCCAGCAGTGATTCCCGGGACAGGGGTGAGACCCAGTACTTC.

The rearrangement links TRBV5-1 to TRBJ1-1; 11 bases match TRBD1. Germline values: CDR1 SGHRS, CDR2 YFSETQ. The CDR3 extends over 16 amino acids. The trim removed 4 bases at V and 1 base at J, leaving 6 bases unmatched. The CDR3 reads CASSRTGGQGNTEAFF. The CDR3 nucleotides are TGCGCCAGCAGCCGGACAGGGGGCCAGGGGAACACTGAAGCTTTCTTT. The complete variable domain, with remaining parts taken from reference TRBV5-1 and TRBJ1-1, reads KAGVTQTPRYLIKTRGQQVTLSCSPISGHRSVSWYQQTPGQGLQFLFEYFSETQRNKGNFPGRFSGRQFSNSRSEMNVSTLELGDSALYLCASSRTGGQGNTEAFFGQGTRLTVV.

The V gene is TRBV10-2, the J gene TRBJ2-4; D is unresolved. Trimming removed 0 bases at V and 7 bases at J, with 10 bases between. The CDR3 runs to 14 residues. Germline V lookup: CDR1 WSHSY, CDR2 SAAADI. CDR3 region: CASSESKLENIQYF. The CDR3 DNA sequence: TGCGCCAGCAGTGAGTCGAAGCTTGAGAACATTCAGTACTTC.

The rearrangement joins TRBV23-1 to TRBJ1-1; D is unclear. TRBV23-1 is assigned to the ORF class and has an uncertain function. This CDR3 is 14 amino acids long. Deletions cut 4 bases from V and 1 base from J, with 10 bases between. The CDR3 loop is CASSLFWANTEAFF. The CDR3 region has the DNA TGCGCCAGCAGTCTTTTTTGGGCGAACACTGAAGCTTTCTTT.

In this sample, this clone turned up a few times. The rearrangement uses TRBV7-9 and TRBJ2-5; 7 nucleotides align to TRBD2. The V and J ends lost 5 bases and 4 bases, in that order; junction bases with no gene match: 10. Germline V gene sequence: CDR1 SEHNR, CDR2 FQNEAQ (reference sequence). This CDR3 comprises 15 residues. The CDR3 region has the DNA TGTGCCAGCAGCCGGGGGGACCTATTCGGAGAGACCCAGTACTTC. Its protein is CASSRGDLFGETQYF.

This sequence joins TRBV27 and TRBJ2-1; tentatively, D is TRBD1 (6 bases). V was cut by 4 bases and J by 12 bases, with 10 bases left in between. Per the germline V gene, CDR1 is MNHEY and CDR2 is SMNVEV (reference sequence). The CDR3 loop spans 11 amino acids. CDR3 nucleotides: TGTGCCAGCAGTTCCGGACAGTTGCAGTTCTTC. Its translation is CASSSGQLQFF.

This clone was picked up a small number of times. The chain has TRBV4-1 and TRBJ2-2, with TRBD1 as a possible D gene (6 bases). Looked up from germline, CDR1 is MGHRA and CDR2 is YSYEKL. Trimming left V 3 bases short and J 4 bases short, with 12 bases between. This CDR3 is 15 amino acids long. The CDR3 sequence is CASSHLQGSTGELFF. DNA for the CDR3: TGCGCCAGCAGCCATTTGCAGGGGAGCACCGGGGAGCTGTTTTTT.

The chain recombines TRBV7-2 with TRBJ2-7; no firm D call. The CDR3 loop spans 12 amino acids. The V gene's germline CDR1 is SGHTA and CDR2 FQGNSA. Trimming removed 1 base at V and 6 bases at J, with 7 bases between. The CDR3 protein is CASSLVSLEQYF. In DNA, the CDR3 is TGTGCCAGCAGCTTAGTTTCTCTCGAGCAGTACTTC. The entire variable domain, with the rest obtained from reference TRBV7-2 and TRBJ2-7, is as follows: GAGVSQSPSNKVTEKGKDVELRCDPISGHTALYWYRQSLGQGLEFLIYFQGNSAPDKSGLPSDRFSAERTGGSVSTLTIQRTQQEDSAVYLCASSLVSLEQYFGPGTRLTVT.

The chain has TRBV15 and TRBJ1-6, with 8 bases lining up with TRBD1. This CDR3 is 13 amino acids long. Germline CDR1 is LNHNV and CDR2 is YYDKDF (reference sequence). After removal of 5 bases from V and 9 bases from J, the junction contained 3 bases not matched to a gene. The CDR3 loop is CATSVDRGSPLHF. As DNA, the CDR3 is TGTGCCACCAGCGTAGACAGGGGTTCACCCCTCCACTTT.

This clone came up a few times. The genes are TRBV10-3 and TRBJ2-2; D ambiguous. Trimming cost V 3 bases and J 6 bases, with 8 bases left between them. Germline CDR1 ENHRY, CDR2 SYGVKD. The CDR3 length is 13 residues. The CDR3 here is CAISDSGAGELFF. The CDR3 DNA sequence: TGTGCCATCAGTGATTCCGGAGCCGGGGAGCTGTTTTTT.